This is a list of T cell receptor beta chains from one sample in a study of regulatory T cells in long-lasting Graves disease. TCRdb used MiXCR to reprocess the multiplex PCR reads, holding one entry per CDR3 protein. The sample consists of around 480,000 distinct CDR3 sequences, roughly 16% of them appearing once. This sample was also put to use in a study of T cells in Graves' hyperthyroidism and ophthalmopathy.

Here the sequenced sample was peripheral blood mononuclear cells (PBMCs), taken at new diagnosis, from a patient treated with antithyroid drugs. The receptors stem from a man between 40 and 49 years old with Graves disease. Both conserved end residues are part of each CDR3. The D gene is left open where the match is weak. Size is omitted from some rows. Given values are once, few, many or a class for expanded clones.

clone size: many
D gene: TRBD2
J gene: TRBJ2-1
V gene: TRBV3-1
CDR3 DNA: TGTGCCAGCAGCCAAGACCCTAGCGGGCTCAATGAGCAGTTCTTC
CDR3 protein: CASSQDPSGLNEQFF

clone size: -
D gene: TRBD1
J gene: TRBJ2-1
V gene: TRBV20-1
CDR3 DNA: TGCAGTGCTACCGATTACAGGGGGCAGGGCTCCTACAATGAGCAGTTCTTC
CDR3 protein: CSATDYRGQGSYNEQFF

clone size: many
D gene: -
J gene: TRBJ2-7
V gene: TRBV2
CDR3 DNA: TGTGCCAGCAGGCCTGGACGTTCTATCTACGAGCAGTACTTC
CDR3 protein: CASRPGRSIYEQYF

clone size: few
D gene: TRBD1
J gene: TRBJ1-5
V gene: TRBV12-3/TRBV12-4
CDR3 DNA: TGTGCCAGCAGTCCCGGACAGGGGGTCAATCAGCCCCAGCATTTT
CDR3 protein: CASSPGQGVNQPQHF

clone size: many
D gene: -
J gene: TRBJ2-5
V gene: TRBV11-2
CDR3 DNA: TGTGCCAGCATGCCCTATCCCCTGGGCAGGGTGAGGGAGACCCAGTACTTC
CDR3 protein: CASMPYPLGRVRETQYF

clone size: many
D gene: -
J gene: TRBJ1-6
V gene: TRBV27
CDR3 DNA: TGTGCCAGCAGTTGGGGTTCTAATTCACCCCTCCACTTT
CDR3 protein: CASSWGSNSPLHF

clone size: many
D gene: -
J gene: TRBJ2-2
V gene: TRBV14
CDR3 DNA: TGTGCCAGCAGCCGACAGAACACCGGGGAGCTGTTTTTT
CDR3 protein: CASSRQNTGELFF

clone size: -
D gene: TRBD1
J gene: TRBJ2-3
V gene: TRBV24-1
CDR3 DNA: TGTGCCACCAGTGAGCCTGACAGGGGGCTGTTGGATACGCAGTATTTT
CDR3 protein: CATSEPDRGLLDTQYF

clone size: few
D gene: TRBD2
J gene: TRBJ2-2
V gene: TRBV28
CDR3 DNA: TGTGCCAGCAGTTCCTTCGGACTAGCGGGAGGAGGGGGGGAGCTGTTTTTT
CDR3 protein: CASSSFGLAGGGGELFF

clone size: many
D gene: TRBD1
J gene: TRBJ2-5
V gene: TRBV6-1
CDR3 DNA: TGTGCCAGCAGCCGGGACAGTAGAGTACCCCAGTACTTC
CDR3 protein: CASSRDSRVPQYF

clone size: many
D gene: -
J gene: TRBJ2-1
V gene: TRBV20-1
CDR3 DNA: TGCAGTGCTAGGTACCAGTACAATGAGCAGTTCTTC
CDR3 protein: CSARYQYNEQFF

clone size: -
D gene: -
J gene: TRBJ2-7
V gene: TRBV27
CDR3 DNA: TGTGCCAGCAGTGGTGTGTATACGGGGCAGCCCTACGAGCAGTACTTC
CDR3 protein: CASSGVYTGQPYEQYF

clone size: -
D gene: -
J gene: TRBJ1-6
V gene: TRBV5-5
CDR3 DNA: TGTGCCAGCAGCTTGGAAGGTTCCGCTTCACCCCTCCACTTT
CDR3 protein: CASSLEGSASPLHF

clone size: many
D gene: TRBD1
J gene: TRBJ2-4
V gene: TRBV28
CDR3 DNA: TGTGCCAGCACCCGACAGGGGCACATTCAGTACTTC
CDR3 protein: CASTRQGHIQYF

clone size: many
D gene: -
J gene: TRBJ1-1
V gene: TRBV7-9
CDR3 DNA: TGTGCCAGCAGCCCCAAGGCAGGGGAAGCGAAGAACACTGAAGCTTTCTTT
CDR3 protein: CASSPKAGEAKNTEAFF

clone size: many
D gene: -
J gene: TRBJ1-2
V gene: TRBV11-3
CDR3 DNA: TGTGCCAGCAGCTTAGTAGGGATGAGTGGCTACACCTTC
CDR3 protein: CASSLVGMSGYTF

clone size: many
D gene: -
J gene: TRBJ2-2
V gene: TRBV30
CDR3 DNA: TGTGCCTTATCTAGCGTTACGAACACCGGGGAGCTGTTTTTT
CDR3 protein: CALSSVTNTGELFF

clone size: many
D gene: -
J gene: TRBJ1-5
V gene: TRBV15
CDR3 DNA: TGTGCCACCTCTAGGGGAATTCAGCCCCAGCATTTT
CDR3 protein: CATSRGIQPQHF

clone size: many
D gene: -
J gene: TRBJ1-2
V gene: TRBV30
CDR3 DNA: TGTGCCTGGAGTGCACAGATCTATGGCTACACCTTC
CDR3 protein: CAWSAQIYGYTF

clone size: many
D gene: TRBD2
J gene: TRBJ2-7
V gene: TRBV18
CDR3 DNA: TGTGCCAGCTCACCGTCGACTAGCGGGGCCACCTACGAGCAGTACTTC
CDR3 protein: CASSPSTSGATYEQYF

clone size: many
D gene: -
J gene: TRBJ2-2
V gene: TRBV5-1
CDR3 DNA: TGCGCCAGCAGCCCCAACACCGCGGGCACCGGGGAGCTGTTTTTT
CDR3 protein: CASSPNTAGTGELFF

clone size: once
D gene: -
J gene: TRBJ1-2
V gene: TRBV10-1
CDR3 DNA: TGCGCCAGCAGTGAGGGGGGGAGCTATGGCTACACCTTC
CDR3 protein: CASSEGGSYGYTF

clone size: many
D gene: TRBD1
J gene: TRBJ1-2
V gene: TRBV2
CDR3 DNA: TGTGCCAGCAGTGGGGGACAGGGTGGCTATGGCTACACCTTC
CDR3 protein: CASSGGQGGYGYTF

clone size: many
D gene: -
J gene: TRBJ2-7
V gene: TRBV19
CDR3 DNA: TGTGCCAGTAGTATAGTCGGGACACAACTCTACGAGCAGTACTTC
CDR3 protein: CASSIVGTQLYEQYF

clone size: few
D gene: -
J gene: TRBJ1-1
V gene: TRBV6-2/TRBV6-3
CDR3 DNA: TGTGCCAGCAGTTACGGGGACACTGAAGCTTTCTTT
CDR3 protein: CASSYGDTEAFF

clone size: -
D gene: -
J gene: TRBJ1-2
V gene: TRBV25-1
CDR3 DNA: TGTGCCAGCAGGTCGTGGGGTGGGGATGGCTACACCTTC
CDR3 protein: CASRSWGGDGYTF

clone size: few
D gene: TRBD2
J gene: TRBJ2-1
V gene: TRBV27
CDR3 DNA: TGTGCCAGCAGGATACTAGCGGGAGAGGGTAATGAGCAGTCCTTC
CDR3 protein: CASRILAGEGNEQSF

clone size: many
D gene: -
J gene: TRBJ1-2
V gene: TRBV20-1
CDR3 DNA: TGCAGTGCCGAAGGACTGCTCTATGGCTACACCTTC
CDR3 protein: CSAEGLLYGYTF

clone size: -
D gene: -
J gene: TRBJ1-1
V gene: TRBV15
CDR3 DNA: TGTGCCACCAGCAGAGGGGCACAGAGTGGCACTGAAGCTTTCTTT
CDR3 protein: CATSRGAQSGTEAFF

clone size: many
D gene: -
J gene: TRBJ2-1
V gene: TRBV18
CDR3 DNA: TGTGCCAGCTCCCGAGACAGTGCCCAAGGTGAGCAGTTCTTC
CDR3 protein: CASSRDSAQGEQFF

clone size: many
D gene: -
J gene: TRBJ1-1
V gene: TRBV5-1
CDR3 DNA: TGCGCCAGCAGCTTGTTCAGGGCGAACACTGAAGCTTTCTTT
CDR3 protein: CASSLFRANTEAFF

clone size: -
D gene: TRBD1
J gene: TRBJ2-2
V gene: TRBV19
CDR3 DNA: TGTGCCAGTAGTACAATACAGGGGGCGAGTGTTGGCACCGGGGAGCTGTTTTTT
CDR3 protein: CASSTIQGASVGTGELFF

clone size: many
D gene: TRBD1
J gene: TRBJ1-2
V gene: TRBV28
CDR3 DNA: TGTGCCAGCAGTTTGGGACAGGGAAGAAGGATAGGCTACACCTTC
CDR3 protein: CASSLGQGRRIGYTF

clone size: many
D gene: -
J gene: TRBJ2-1
V gene: TRBV6-5
CDR3 DNA: TGTGCCAGCAGTTACTCTTCAGGGGGGGCCAATGAGCAGTTCTTC
CDR3 protein: CASSYSSGGANEQFF

clone size: -
D gene: TRBD1
J gene: TRBJ2-5
V gene: TRBV10-2
CDR3 DNA: TGCGCCAGCAGTCGGGGACAGGGGGCGGAGGAGACCCAGTACTTC
CDR3 protein: CASSRGQGAEETQYF

clone size: -
D gene: -
J gene: TRBJ2-1
V gene: TRBV24-1
CDR3 DNA: TGTGCCACCAGTGACCAGGGGGGTGAGCAGTTCTTC
CDR3 protein: CATSDQGGEQFF

clone size: -
D gene: TRBD1
J gene: TRBJ2-5
V gene: TRBV2
CDR3 DNA: TGTGCCAGCAGAGGACAGGGGCAAGAGACCCGGTACTTC
CDR3 protein: CASRGQGQETRYF

clone size: few
D gene: -
J gene: TRBJ1-5
V gene: TRBV7-2
CDR3 DNA: TGTGCCAGCGGGAGGGGCGGCCGGGACAATCAGCCCCAGCATTTT
CDR3 protein: CASGRGGRDNQPQHF

clone size: -
D gene: TRBD1
J gene: TRBJ1-4
V gene: TRBV10-3
CDR3 DNA: TGTGCCAGCAGTTCTAACAGGGGAATAAATGAAAAACTGTTTTTT
CDR3 protein: CASSSNRGINEKLFF

clone size: once
D gene: -
J gene: TRBJ2-1
V gene: TRBV11-3
CDR3 DNA: TGTGCCAGCAGCTCGACGGGTAGCTCCTACAATGAGCAGTCCTTC
CDR3 protein: CASSSTGSSYNEQSF

clone size: -
D gene: TRBD1
J gene: TRBJ2-3
V gene: TRBV5-1
CDR3 DNA: TGCGCCAGCAGCCGATGGGACAGCCGCACTGCAGATACGCAGTATTTT
CDR3 protein: CASSRWDSRTADTQYF

clone size: many
D gene: -
J gene: TRBJ2-1
V gene: TRBV24-1
CDR3 DNA: TGTGCCACCAGTCCCCTTTCTGGGGGGCGAGAGACGGAGCGTTACAATGAGCAGTTCTTC
CDR3 protein: CATSPLSGGRETERYNEQFF

clone size: few
D gene: TRBD2
J gene: TRBJ2-3
V gene: TRBV28
CDR3 DNA: TGTGCCAGCAGTTTATGGCTAGCGGGAGTCTCGGAAAAGTATTTT
CDR3 protein: CASSLWLAGVSEKYF

clone size: -
D gene: -
J gene: TRBJ2-7
V gene: TRBV6-2/TRBV6-3
CDR3 DNA: TGTGCCAGCATAAGCGGCAACTCCTACGAGCAGTACTTC
CDR3 protein: CASISGNSYEQYF

clone size: many
D gene: -
J gene: TRBJ2-7
V gene: TRBV24-1
CDR3 DNA: TGTGCCACCAGTGACCGGGACGGGTACGAGCAGTACTTC
CDR3 protein: CATSDRDGYEQYF

clone size: few
D gene: TRBD2
J gene: TRBJ2-3
V gene: TRBV9
CDR3 DNA: TGTGCCAGCAGCGGGGCTAGCGGGAGTTGGACAGATACGCAGTATTTT
CDR3 protein: CASSGASGSWTDTQYF

clone size: many
D gene: -
J gene: TRBJ2-1
V gene: TRBV11-2
CDR3 DNA: TGTGCCAGCAGCTTACCGGACAGCTCCTACAATGAGCAGTTCTTC
CDR3 protein: CASSLPDSSYNEQFF

clone size: many
D gene: -
J gene: TRBJ1-1
V gene: TRBV11-3
CDR3 DNA: TGTGCCAGCTGTACGGCCGGGCCGGGGGCTGGGGGGGAAGCTTTCTTT
CDR3 protein: CASCTAGPGAGGEAFF

clone size: many
D gene: -
J gene: TRBJ1-1
V gene: TRBV30
CDR3 DNA: TGTGCCTGGAGTGTAACAGGGACGGACACTGAAGCTTTCTTT
CDR3 protein: CAWSVTGTDTEAFF

clone size: many
D gene: -
J gene: TRBJ1-5
V gene: TRBV28
CDR3 DNA: TGTGCCAGCAGTCCCCCCCCTAATCAGCCCCAGCATTTT
CDR3 protein: CASSPPPNQPQHF

clone size: many
D gene: -
J gene: TRBJ2-3
V gene: TRBV20-1
CDR3 DNA: TGCAGTGCTACCCCACAGGGTACTTTTTCAAGAGAGTATGCTACGCAGTATTTT
CDR3 protein: CSATPQGTFSREYATQYF

clone size: many
D gene: TRBD2
J gene: TRBJ2-3
V gene: TRBV6-1
CDR3 DNA: TGTGCCAGCAGCCACGAGGGACTACAAACAGATACGCAGTATTTT
CDR3 protein: CASSHEGLQTDTQYF

clone size: many
D gene: TRBD2
J gene: TRBJ2-3
V gene: TRBV15
CDR3 DNA: TGTGCCACCATGTTAAGAGCGGGAACGCAGTATTTT
CDR3 protein: CATMLRAGTQYF

clone size: -
D gene: -
J gene: TRBJ2-5
V gene: TRBV25-1
CDR3 DNA: TGTGCCAGCAGTGAATATGGGGGGGAGACCCAGTACTTC
CDR3 protein: CASSEYGGETQYF